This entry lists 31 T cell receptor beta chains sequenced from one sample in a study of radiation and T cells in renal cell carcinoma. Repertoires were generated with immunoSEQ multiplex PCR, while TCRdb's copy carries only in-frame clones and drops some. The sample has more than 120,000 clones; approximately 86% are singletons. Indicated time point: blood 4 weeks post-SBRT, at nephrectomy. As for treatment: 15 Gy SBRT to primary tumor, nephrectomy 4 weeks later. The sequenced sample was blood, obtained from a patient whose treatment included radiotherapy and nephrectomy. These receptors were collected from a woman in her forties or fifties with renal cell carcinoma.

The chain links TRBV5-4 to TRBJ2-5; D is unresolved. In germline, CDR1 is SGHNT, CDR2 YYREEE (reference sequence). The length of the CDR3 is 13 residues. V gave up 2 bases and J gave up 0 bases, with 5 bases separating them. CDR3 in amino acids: CASSLSDQETQYF. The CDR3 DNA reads TGTGCCAGCAGCTTATCGGACCAAGAGACCCAGTACTTC. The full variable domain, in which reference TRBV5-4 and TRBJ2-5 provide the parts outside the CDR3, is ETGVTQSPTHLIKTRGQQVTLRCSSQSGHNTVSWYQQALGQGPQFIFQYYREEENGRGNFPPRFSGLQFPNYSSELNVNALELDDSALYLCASSLSDQETQYFGPGTRLLVL.

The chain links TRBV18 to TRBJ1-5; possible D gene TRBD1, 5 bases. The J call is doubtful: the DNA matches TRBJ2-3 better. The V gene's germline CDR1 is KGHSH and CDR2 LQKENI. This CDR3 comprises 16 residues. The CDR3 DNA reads TGTGCCAGCTCACCACCGTATACAGGTAGCAATCAGCCCCAGTATTTT. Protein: CASSPPYTGSNQPQYF.

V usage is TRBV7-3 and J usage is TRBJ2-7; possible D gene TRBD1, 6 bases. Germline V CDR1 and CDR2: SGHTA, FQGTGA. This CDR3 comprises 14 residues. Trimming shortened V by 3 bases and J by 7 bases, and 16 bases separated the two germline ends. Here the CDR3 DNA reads TGTGCCAGCAGCTTTGCAGGGGAAGGTCGGGAGCAGTACTTC. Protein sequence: CASSFAGEGREQYF.

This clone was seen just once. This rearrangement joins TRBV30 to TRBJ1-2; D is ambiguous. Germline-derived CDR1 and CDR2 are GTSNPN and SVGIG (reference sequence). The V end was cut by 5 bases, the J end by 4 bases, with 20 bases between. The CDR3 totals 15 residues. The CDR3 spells CAWARTATLSYGYTF. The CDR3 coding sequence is TGTGCCTGGGCCCGGACCGCTACACTATCCTATGGCTACACCTTC.

This CDR3 is CASSIGFFAGGVDYGYTF. In nucleotides, the CDR3 is TGTGCCAGTAGTATAGGATTTTTTGCAGGGGGCGTGGACTATGGCTACACCTTC. V is TRBV19 and J is TRBJ1-2, with 8 bases that match TRBD1. This CDR3 contains 18 residues. The V gene end was trimmed by 1 base and the J gene end by 3 bases; junction bases not matched to a gene: 13. Germline lookup yields CDR1 LNHDA and CDR2 SQIVND (reference sequence).

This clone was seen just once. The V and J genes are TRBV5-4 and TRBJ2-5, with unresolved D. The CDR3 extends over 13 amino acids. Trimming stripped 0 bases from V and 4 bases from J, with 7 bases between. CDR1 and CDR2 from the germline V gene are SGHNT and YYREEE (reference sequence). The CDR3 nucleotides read TGTGCCAGCAGCTTGGGTCTGGGAGAGACCCAGTACTTC. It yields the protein CASSLGLGETQYF.

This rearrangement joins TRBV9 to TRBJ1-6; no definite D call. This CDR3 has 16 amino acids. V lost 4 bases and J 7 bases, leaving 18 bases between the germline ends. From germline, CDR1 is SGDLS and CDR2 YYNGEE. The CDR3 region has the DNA TGTGCCAGCAGCAGCAGTTCCGGCCGTACCAATTCACCCCTCCACTTT. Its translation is CASSSSSGRTNSPLHF.

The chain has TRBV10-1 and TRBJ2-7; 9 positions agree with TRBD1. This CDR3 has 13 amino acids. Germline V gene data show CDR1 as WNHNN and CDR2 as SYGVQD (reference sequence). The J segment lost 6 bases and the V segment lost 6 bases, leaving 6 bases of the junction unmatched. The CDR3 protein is CASSRTGEGEQYF. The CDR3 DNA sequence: TGCGCCAGCAGCCGGACAGGGGAAGGCGAGCAGTACTTC.

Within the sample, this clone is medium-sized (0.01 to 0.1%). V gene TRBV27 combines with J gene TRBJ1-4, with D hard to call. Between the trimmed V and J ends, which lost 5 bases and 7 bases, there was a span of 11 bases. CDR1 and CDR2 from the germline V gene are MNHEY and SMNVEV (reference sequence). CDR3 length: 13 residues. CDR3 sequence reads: CASSLIKGEKLFF. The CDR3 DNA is TGTGCCAGCAGTCTGATAAAGGGTGAAAAACTGTTTTTT.

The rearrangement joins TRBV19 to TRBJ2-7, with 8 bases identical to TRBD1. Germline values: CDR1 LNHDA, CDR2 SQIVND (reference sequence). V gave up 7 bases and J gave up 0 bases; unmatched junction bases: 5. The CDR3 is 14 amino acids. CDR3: CASTRTGSSYEQYF. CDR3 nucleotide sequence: TGTGCCAGTACCAGGACAGGGAGCTCCTACGAGCAGTACTTC.

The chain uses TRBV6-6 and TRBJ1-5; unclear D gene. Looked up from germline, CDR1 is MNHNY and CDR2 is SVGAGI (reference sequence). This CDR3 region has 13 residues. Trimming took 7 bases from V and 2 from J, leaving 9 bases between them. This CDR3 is CASILGRNQPQHF. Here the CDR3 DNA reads TGTGCCAGCATCCTCGGACGCAATCAGCCCCAGCATTTT.

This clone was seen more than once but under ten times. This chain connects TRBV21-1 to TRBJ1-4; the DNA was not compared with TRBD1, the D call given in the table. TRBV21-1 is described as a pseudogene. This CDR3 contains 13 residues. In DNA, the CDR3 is TGTGCCAGCAGCGGGCAGACTAATGAAAAACTGTTTTTT. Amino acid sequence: CASSGQTNEKLFF.

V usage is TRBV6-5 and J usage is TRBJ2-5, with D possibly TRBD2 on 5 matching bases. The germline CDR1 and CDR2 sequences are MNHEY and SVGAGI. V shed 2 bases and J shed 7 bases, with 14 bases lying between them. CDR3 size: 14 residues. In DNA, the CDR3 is TGTGCCAGCAGTTACGCGGGTCGGGTGTCGACCCAGTACTTC. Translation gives CASSYAGRVSTQYF.

The CDR3 protein is CASSPRQGLGGYTF. In DNA form, the CDR3 reads TGTGCCAGCTCACCAAGACAGGGCCTCGGGGGCTACACCTTC. The V and J genes are TRBV18 and TRBJ1-2; 7 bases line up with TRBD1. This CDR3 has 14 residues. J gave up 8 bases and V 2 bases, and 8 bases lay outside the gene matches. Germline CDR1 is KGHSH and CDR2 is LQKENI.

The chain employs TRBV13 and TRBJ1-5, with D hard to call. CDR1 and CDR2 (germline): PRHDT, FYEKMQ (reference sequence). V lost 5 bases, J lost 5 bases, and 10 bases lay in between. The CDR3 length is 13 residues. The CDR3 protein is CASSTGVDQPQHF. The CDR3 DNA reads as TGTGCCAGCAGCACCGGAGTCGATCAGCCCCAGCATTTT. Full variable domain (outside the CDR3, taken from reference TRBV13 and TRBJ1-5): AAGVIQSPRHLIKEKRETATLKCYPIPRHDTVYWYQQGPGQDPQFLISFYEKMQSDKGSIPDRFSAQQFSDYHSELNMSSLELGDSALYFCASSTGVDQPQHFGDGTRLSIL.

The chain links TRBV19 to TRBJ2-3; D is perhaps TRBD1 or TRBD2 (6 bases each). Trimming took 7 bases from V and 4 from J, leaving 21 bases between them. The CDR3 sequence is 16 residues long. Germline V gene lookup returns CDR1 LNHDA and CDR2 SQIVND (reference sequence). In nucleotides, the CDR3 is TGTGCCAGTACCCAGGGGCTAACTTGGGGGGCAGATACGCAGTATTTT. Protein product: CASTQGLTWGADTQYF.

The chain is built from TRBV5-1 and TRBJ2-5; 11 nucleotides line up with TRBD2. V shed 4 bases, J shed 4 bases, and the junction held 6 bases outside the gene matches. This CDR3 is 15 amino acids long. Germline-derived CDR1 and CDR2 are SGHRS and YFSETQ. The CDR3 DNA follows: TGCGCCAGCAGCGAAAGACTAGCGGGGCTAGAGACCCAGTACTTC. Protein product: CASSERLAGLETQYF.

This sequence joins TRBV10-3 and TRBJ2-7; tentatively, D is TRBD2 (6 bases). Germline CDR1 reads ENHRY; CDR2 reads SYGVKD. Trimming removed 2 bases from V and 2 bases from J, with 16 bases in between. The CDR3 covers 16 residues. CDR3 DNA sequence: TGTGCCATCAGTGAGGTCGTGGTGGGAGGCCCCTACGAGCAGTACTTC. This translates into CAISEVVVGGPYEQYF.

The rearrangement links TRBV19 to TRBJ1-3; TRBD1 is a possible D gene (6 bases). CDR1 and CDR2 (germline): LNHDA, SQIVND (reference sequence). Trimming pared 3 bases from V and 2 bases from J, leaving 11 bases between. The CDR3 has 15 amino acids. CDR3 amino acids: CASSMSGDAGNTIYF. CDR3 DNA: TGTGCCAGTAGTATGTCAGGGGACGCTGGAAACACCATATATTTT.

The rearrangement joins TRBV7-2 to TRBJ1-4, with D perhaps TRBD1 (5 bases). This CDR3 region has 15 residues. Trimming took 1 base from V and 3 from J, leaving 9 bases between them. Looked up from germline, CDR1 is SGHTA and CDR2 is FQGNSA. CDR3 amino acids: CASSLVGGANEKLFF. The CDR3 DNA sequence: TGTGCCAGCAGCTTAGTCGGGGGTGCTAATGAAAAACTGTTTTTT.

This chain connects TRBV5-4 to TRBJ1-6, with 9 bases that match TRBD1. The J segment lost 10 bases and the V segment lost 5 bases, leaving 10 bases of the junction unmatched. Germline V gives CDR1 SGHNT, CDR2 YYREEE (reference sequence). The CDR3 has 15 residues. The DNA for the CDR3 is TGTGCCAGCAGATCGGGACAGGGAGAATGGTCACCCCTCCACTTT. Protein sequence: CASRSGQGEWSPLHF.

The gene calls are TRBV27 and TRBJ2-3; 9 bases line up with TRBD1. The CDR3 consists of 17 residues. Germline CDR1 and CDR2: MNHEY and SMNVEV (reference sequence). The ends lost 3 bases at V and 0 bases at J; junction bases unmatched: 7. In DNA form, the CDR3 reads TGTGCCAGCAGTTTTGTGGGGACAGGGTGGAGCACAGATACGCAGTATTTT. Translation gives CASSFVGTGWSTDTQYF.

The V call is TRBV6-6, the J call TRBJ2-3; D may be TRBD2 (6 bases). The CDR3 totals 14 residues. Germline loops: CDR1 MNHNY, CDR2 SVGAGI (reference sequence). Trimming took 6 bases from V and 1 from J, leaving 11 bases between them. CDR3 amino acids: CASSLGSGTDTQYF. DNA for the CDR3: TGTGCCAGCAGCCTCGGGAGCGGCACAGATACGCAGTATTTT.

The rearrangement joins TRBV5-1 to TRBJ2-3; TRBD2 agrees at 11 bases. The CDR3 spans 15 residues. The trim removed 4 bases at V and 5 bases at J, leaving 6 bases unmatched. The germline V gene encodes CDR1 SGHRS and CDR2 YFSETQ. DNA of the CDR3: TGCGCCAGCAGCGTAGCGGGAGGGCCCGGAGATACGCAGTATTTT. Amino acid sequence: CASSVAGGPGDTQYF.

CDR3 DNA sequence: TGTGCCAGCACCTGGGACCGTCCCGGCGGGACCGGGGAGCTGTTTTTT. Its protein product is CASTWDRPGGTGELFF. The chain combines TRBV28 with TRBJ2-2; D tentatively fits TRBD1 or TRBD2 (5 bases each). The V gene's germline CDR1 is MDHEN and CDR2 SYDVKM. V was shortened by 7 bases and J by 5 bases, with 20 bases between the two germline ends. CDR3 length: 16 residues.

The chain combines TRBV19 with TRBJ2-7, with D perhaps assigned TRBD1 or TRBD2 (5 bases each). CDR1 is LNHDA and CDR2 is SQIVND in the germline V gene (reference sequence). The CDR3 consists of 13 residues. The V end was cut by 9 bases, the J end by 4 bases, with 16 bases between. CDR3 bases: TGTGCCAGCACGGGACCGGGATCTTACGAGCAGTACTTC. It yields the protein CASTGPGSYEQYF.

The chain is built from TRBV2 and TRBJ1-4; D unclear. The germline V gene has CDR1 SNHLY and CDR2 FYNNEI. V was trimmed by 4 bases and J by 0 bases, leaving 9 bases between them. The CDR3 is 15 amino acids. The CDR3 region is CASSVEAATNEKLFF. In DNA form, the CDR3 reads TGTGCCAGCAGTGTGGAGGCAGCAACTAATGAAAAACTGTTTTTT.

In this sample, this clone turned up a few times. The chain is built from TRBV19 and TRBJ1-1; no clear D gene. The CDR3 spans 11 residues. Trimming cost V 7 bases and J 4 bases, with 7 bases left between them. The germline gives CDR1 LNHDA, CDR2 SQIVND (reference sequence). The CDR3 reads CASNSFTEAFF. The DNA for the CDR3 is TGTGCCAGTAACAGTTTCACTGAAGCTTTCTTT.

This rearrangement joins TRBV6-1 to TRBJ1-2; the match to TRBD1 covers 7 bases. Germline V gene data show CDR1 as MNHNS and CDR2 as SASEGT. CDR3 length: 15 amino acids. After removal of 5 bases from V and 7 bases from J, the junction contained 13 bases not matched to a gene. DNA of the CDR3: TGTGCCAGCAGTAACCCCGGCAGGGGGGGTCGTGGCTACACCTTC. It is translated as CASSNPGRGGRGYTF.

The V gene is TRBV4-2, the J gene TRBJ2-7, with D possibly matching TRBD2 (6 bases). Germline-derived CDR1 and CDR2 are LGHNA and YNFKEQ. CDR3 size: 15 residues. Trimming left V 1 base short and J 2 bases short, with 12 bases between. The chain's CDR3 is CASSQAFSGTYEQYF. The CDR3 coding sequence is TGTGCCAGCAGCCAAGCATTTAGCGGTACCTACGAGCAGTACTTC.

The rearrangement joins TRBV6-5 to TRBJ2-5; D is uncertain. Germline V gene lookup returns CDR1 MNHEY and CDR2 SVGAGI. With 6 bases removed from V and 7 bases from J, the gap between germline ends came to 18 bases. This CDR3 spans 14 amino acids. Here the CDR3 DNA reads TGTGCCAGCAGATATGCGGCAGTAGCAGTGACCCAGTACTTC. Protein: CASRYAAVAVTQYF.